The rows below give T cell receptor beta chains drawn from one sample of a study of blood T cells in healthy people across ages. TCRdb ran MiXCR on the 5' RACE reads and lists one entry per CDR3 protein. The repertoire includes fewer than 950,000 distinct CDR3 sequences, about 55% of them detected once, and approximately 40% sits in the top ten. Sequencing input: blood. The receptor source for this set is a man aged 80 or over in good health. Both conserved end residues are part of each CDR3. Fields, in order: J gene, V gene, clone size, CDR3 protein. A clone size is listed for some rows: how often the clone was seen (once, few, many), or a class if it is expanded.

-,TRBV5-1,-,CASSRAGETYEQYF
TRBJ2-1,TRBV3-1,-,CASTKWASGPQEQFF
TRBJ2-5,TRBV20-1,-,CSARVVNQETQYF
TRBJ2-5,TRBV5-1,-,CASSIRPGQGGKTQYF
-,TRBV20-1,-,CSARFSQGFTYNEQYF
TRBJ2-1,TRBV9,-,CASSVATRTSGYNEQFF
TRBJ2-1,TRBV9,few,CASSVGGSGAAGNEQFF
TRBJ2-7,TRBV9,once,CASSVEGLAISEQYF
TRBJ2-5,TRBV27,-,CASRVSGLLDQETQYF
TRBJ2-3,TRBV6-5,few,CASSLGQVLGGTQYF
TRBJ1-2,TRBV20-1,-,CSAPGNGRGYTF
TRBJ1-2,TRBV6-6,-,CASSYPGQNSYGYTF
TRBJ1-6,TRBV12-3/TRBV12-4,few,CASSLGGPTPLHF
TRBJ1-2,TRBV7-9,-,CASSPEGANYGYTF
TRBJ2-2,TRBV29-1,-,CSGNQGANTGELFF
-,TRBV18,-,CASSPRGFYEQYF
TRBJ2-5,TRBV12-3/TRBV12-4,-,CATAPLQGVGETQYF
TRBJ2-3,TRBV7-9,few,CASSFWTGYAYF
TRBJ2-6,TRBV4-1,-,CASSLQTGAISGANVLTF
TRBJ2-7,TRBV4-1,-,CASSQVHRTGGLDEQYF
TRBJ2-5,TRBV5-1,-,CASSIGTARQETQYF
TRBJ2-1,TRBV2,-,CASGLAGVTSYNEQFF
TRBJ2-5,TRBV6-5,-,CASSLKEWDSTEYF
TRBJ2-7,TRBV18,-,CASSQGPGDEQYF
TRBJ1-1,TRBV2,few,CASNGEVWNTEAFF
TRBJ2-1,TRBV5-1,few,CASNFAGLAADNEQFF
TRBJ2-3,TRBV7-2,few,CASSPPPSLSTDTQYF
TRBJ2-4,TRBV20-1,-,CSAMDRGPLAAKNIQYF
TRBJ1-1,TRBV6-1,-,CASSENDLVVGGAFF
-,TRBV10-3,-,CAISDERQGRETQYF
TRBJ2-1,TRBV10-3,-,CAISEGQGTIGQFF
TRBJ2-5,TRBV20-1,-,CSARLAGRGSQETQYF
TRBJ2-1,TRBV7-9,-,CASSLTLAGVNNEQFF
TRBJ2-3,TRBV5-1,-,CASKRVAGADTQYF
TRBJ2-1,TRBV12-3/TRBV12-4,few,CASSHRAGSSYNEQFF
TRBJ1-3,TRBV28,-,CASISGGRSGNTIYF
TRBJ2-3,TRBV20-1,few,CSARGRAGGPTDTQYF
TRBJ2-7,TRBV3-1,-,CASSLPSGKNEQYF
TRBJ2-7,TRBV18,-,CASSPYAQTYEQYF
TRBJ2-7,TRBV7-8,-,CASSSPLEGGKYEQYF
TRBJ2-7,TRBV5-1,-,CASSPFGGLSYEQYF
TRBJ2-1,TRBV12-3/TRBV12-4,-,CASSFRGGFEQFF
TRBJ2-1,TRBV9,many,CASSMTSYNEQFF
TRBJ1-2,TRBV7-9,once,CASSPRTGGNINGYTF
TRBJ2-1,TRBV12-3/TRBV12-4,-,CASTPRGLSYNEQFF
TRBJ2-7,TRBV6-5,-,CASSPTGTGYEQYF
-,TRBV29-1,-,CSVVGTGVSEQYF
-,TRBV2,-,CASSERLARSYEQYF
TRBJ1-2,TRBV24-1,-,CATSDPITAGGYTF
TRBJ2-1,TRBV24-1,-,CATSAPEDGYNEQFF
TRBJ2-7,TRBV7-2,-,CASSRGTSGFYEQYF
TRBJ1-2,TRBV28,-,CASTSTGPSYGYTF
TRBJ2-3,TRBV20-1,-,CSARGEGRPTQYF
TRBJ2-7,TRBV20-1,few,CSAGPASSYEQYF
TRBJ2-7,TRBV29-1,many,CSVTIPGEQYF
TRBJ1-1,TRBV5-6,-,CASSLLSPRGREVMNTEAFF
TRBJ2-1,TRBV7-2,few,CASSLGGDFYNEQFF
TRBJ2-5,TRBV5-5,-,CASSIAGMETQYF